These 25 T cell receptor beta chains share one sample of origin, sequenced in a study of CD4 T cells in relation to SARS-CoV-2 and coronaviruses. Unexposed donor CD4+ T cells date from about 2011-2018, before the COVID-19 pandemic. Profiling relied on immunoSEQ multiplex PCR, and the TCRdb table lists in-frame clones only, not all of them. The sample carries 60,000 to 85,000 clones, 85% to 95% recorded once. The sequenced sample was naive CD4+ T cells from PBMCs. As to subset: naive CD4+ T cells isolated by negative enrichment. Receptors originate from a human donor in good health.

The chain has TRBV27 and TRBJ2-4, with TRBD1 matching over 7 bases. The CDR3 length is 15 residues. The V gene's germline CDR1 is MNHEY and CDR2 SMNVEV (reference sequence). The trim removed 3 bases at V and 9 bases at J, leaving 11 bases unmatched. The CDR3 sequence is CASSFDPNRGFIQYF. The CDR3 DNA sequence: TGTGCCAGCAGTTTCGACCCTAACAGGGGTTTCATTCAGTACTTC.

V gene TRBV7-8 combines with J gene TRBJ1-1, with a possible D match to TRBD1 (5 bases). V was clipped by 0 bases and J by 6 bases, with 14 bases between them. The CDR3 has 15 amino acids. Germline-derived CDR1 and CDR2 are SGHVS and FQNEAQ. CDR3 residues: CASSLARASSSEAFF. The CDR3 DNA sequence: TGTGCCAGCAGCTTAGCCAGGGCGAGTAGCTCTGAAGCTTTCTTT.

This sequence joins TRBV19 and TRBJ2-7; TRBD2 matches 10 bases. V dropped 4 bases and J dropped 0; count of bases not matched to a gene: 3. CDR1 and CDR2 (germline): LNHDA, SQIVND (reference sequence). The CDR3 is made up of 15 amino acids. The CDR3 DNA sequence: TGTGCCAGTAGTACCCTAGCGGGGGCCTCCTACGAGCAGTACTTC. Translated, it gives CASSTLAGASYEQYF.

This chain connects TRBV29-1 to TRBJ2-1, with 10 nucleotides matching TRBD1. Germline-derived CDR1 and CDR2 are SQVTM and ANQGSEA. CDR3 length equals 16 residues. Germline trimming cut 3 bases from V and 3 bases from J; bases unmatched to any gene: 8. The DNA of the CDR3 is TGCAGCGTTGAGACCGGGACAGGGGACCACTACAATGAGCAGTTCTTC. Translating gives CSVETGTGDHYNEQFF.

The chain combines TRBV30 with TRBJ2-7, with TRBD1 matching 8 bases. J gave up 12 bases and V 3 bases, and 10 bases lay outside the gene matches. Germline assignment: CDR1 GTSNPN and CDR2 SVGIG (reference sequence). The CDR3 runs 12 residues. CDR3 in DNA: TGTGCCTGGAGGGGGACAGGTGGACCTCGGTACTTC. This gives the protein CAWRGTGGPRYF.

The J gene is TRBJ2-3, the V gene TRBV28; 11 positions agree with TRBD2. With 7 bases clipped from V and 4 bases from J, the junction kept 10 bases outside the gene matches. The V gene's germline CDR1 is MDHEN and CDR2 SYDVKM. The CDR3 extends over 16 amino acids. The CDR3 loop reads CASTTPLAGGSDTQYF. The CDR3 coding sequence is TGTGCCAGCACCACACCCCTAGCGGGAGGTTCAGATACGCAGTATTTT.

CDR3: CASSQDQGQGGQPQHF. CDR3 sequence (DNA): TGTGCCAGCAGCCAAGATCAAGGACAGGGGGGTCAGCCCCAGCATTTT. The chain has TRBV3-1 (or the pseudogene TRBV3-2) and TRBJ1-5, with 10 positions matching TRBD1. V was pared by 0 bases and J by 6 bases, with 5 bases of the junction left unmatched. This CDR3 contains 16 residues. Germline values: CDR1 LGHDT, CDR2 YNNKEL (reference sequence).

This clone was seen just once. The chain's CDR3 is CARLFLHPYEQYF. CDR3 DNA: TGTGCCCGGCTCTTCCTGCACCCCTACGAGCAGTACTTC. V usage is TRBV12-3 or TRBV12-4 and J usage is TRBJ2-7; D gene unclear. There are 13 residues in the CDR3. The V end was cut by 11 bases, the J end by 2 bases, with 16 bases between.

This clone showed up just a few times. The CDR3 DNA reads TGTGCCAGCAGGGTGGGGCACGAGCAGTTCTTC. It specifies CASRVGHEQFF. The chain joins TRBV28 to TRBJ2-1; a weak D match, TRBD1 (5 bases). This CDR3 comprises 11 residues. V was pared by 6 bases and J by 10 bases, with 10 bases between. Germline V gene lookup returns CDR1 MDHEN and CDR2 SYDVKM. Full variable domain (rest looked up from reference TRBV28 and TRBJ2-1): DVKVTQSSRYLVKRTGEKVFLECVQDMDHENMFWYRQDPGLGLRLIYFSYDVKMKEKGDIPEGYSVSREKKERFSLILESASTNQTSMYLCASRVGHEQFFGPGTRLTVL.

The chain employs TRBV5-1 and TRBJ1-3; D unclear. CDR3 length: 14 amino acids. Germline CDR1 and CDR2: SGHRS and YFSETQ. The ends were cut back, 4 bases at V and 3 bases at J, with 11 bases in the middle. CDR3 coding DNA: TGCGCCAGCAGCAATGTACTGGGTGGAAACACCATATATTTT. Amino acids: CASSNVLGGNTIYF.

The V and J genes are TRBV6-6 and TRBJ1-6, with TRBD1 matching over 9 bases. This CDR3 has 15 residues. Germline-derived CDR1 and CDR2 are MNHNY and SVGAGI (reference sequence). V was pared by 5 bases and J by 6 bases, with 5 bases of the junction left unmatched. The CDR3, as DNA: TGTGCCAGCAGTAGGGGGACAGGGTCTAATTCACCCCTCCACTTT. Translating it yields CASSRGTGSNSPLHF.

Only a few counts were recorded for this clone. CDR3 in amino acids: CAIGSSYNEQFF. The CDR3 nucleotides read TGTGCCATCGGGAGCTCCTACAATGAGCAGTTCTTC. The rearrangement joins TRBV24-1 to TRBJ2-1, with D possibly being TRBD2 (6 bases). The ends were cut back, 11 bases at V and 0 bases at J, with 7 bases in the middle. The CDR3 has 12 residues. The germline V gene has CDR1 KGHDR and CDR2 SFDVKD.

This chain uses TRBV24-1 with TRBJ1-2, with 7 bases identical to TRBD1. The CDR3 totals 14 residues. Germline V gene lookup returns CDR1 KGHDR and CDR2 SFDVKD. Losses at the gene ends were 9 bases for V and 3 bases for J; bases not matched to a gene: 9. The chain's CDR3 is CATAGRGTDYGYTF. The CDR3 DNA reads TGTGCCACCGCTGGAAGGGGGACAGACTATGGCTACACCTTC.

This chain links TRBV10-2 with TRBJ2-5; either TRBD1 or TRBD2 may supply D (6 bases each). This CDR3 is 13 amino acids long. Trimming stripped 6 bases from V and 4 bases from J, with 12 bases between. CDR1 and CDR2 (germline): WSHSY, SAAADI. In DNA, the CDR3 is TGCGCCAGCAGCCAACAGGGAGGAGAGACCCAGTACTTC. As protein: CASSQQGGETQYF.

V is TRBV2 and J is TRBJ1-1; D is unclear. V gave up 6 bases and J gave up 3 bases, with 8 bases separating them. In germline, CDR1 is SNHLY, CDR2 FYNNEI. The CDR3 is 12 amino acids. The CDR3, as DNA: TGTGCCAGCAGGAGATCCCACACTGAAGCTTTCTTT. The encoded protein is CASRRSHTEAFF.

The V and J genes are TRBV7-2 and TRBJ1-1; 7 nucleotides agree with TRBD1. The CDR3 loop spans 14 amino acids. From germline, CDR1 is SGHTA and CDR2 FQGNSA. Losses at the gene ends were 5 bases for V and 1 base for J; bases not matched to a gene: 4. The CDR3 region is CASSTQGSNTEAFF. CDR3 DNA sequence: TGTGCCAGCAGCACACAGGGGTCGAACACTGAAGCTTTCTTT. Filled out from reference TRBV7-2 and TRBJ1-1, the complete variable domain reads GAGVSQSPSNKVTEKGKDVELRCDPISGHTALYWYRQSLGQGLEFLIYFQGNSAPDKSGLPSDRFSAERTGGSVSTLTIQRTQQEDSAVYLCASSTQGSNTEAFFGQGTRLTVV.

This chain connects TRBV19 to TRBJ2-1, with 10 positions matching TRBD2. The ends lost 6 bases at V and 0 bases at J; junction bases unmatched: 8. The germline V gene has CDR1 LNHDA and CDR2 SQIVND (reference sequence). This CDR3 comprises 17 residues. Here the CDR3 DNA reads TGTGCCAGTAGGCTAGCGGGAGCAATGGGCTCCTACAATGAGCAGTTCTTC. Translating it yields CASRLAGAMGSYNEQFF.

The CDR3 loop is CASSVGGLAHNEQFF. CDR3 DNA: TGTGCCAGCAGCGTAGGCGGACTAGCTCACAATGAGCAGTTCTTC. This chain connects TRBV9 to TRBJ2-1; 8 bases map to TRBD2. Germline V gene sequence: CDR1 SGDLS, CDR2 YYNGEE. The CDR3 consists of 15 residues. Germline trimming cut 0 bases from V and 5 bases from J; bases unmatched to any gene: 4. Variable domain in full (rest from reference TRBV9 and TRBJ2-1): DSGVTQTPKHLITATGQRVTLRCSPRSGDLSVYWYQQSLDQGLQFLIQYYNGEERAKGNILERFSAQQFPDLHSELNLSSLELGDSALYFCASSVGGLAHNEQFFGPGTRLTVL.

The genes are TRBV28 and TRBJ2-5; 10 nucleotides align to TRBD1. The CDR3 length is 16 residues. Trimming took 6 bases from V and 0 from J; bases not matched to a gene: 7. CDR1 and CDR2 (germline): MDHEN, SYDVKM. The CDR3 region has the DNA TGTGCCAGCAGCAGTCCTGGGACAGGGGACCAAGAGACCCAGTACTTC. Translating it yields CASSSPGTGDQETQYF.

The rearrangement links TRBV30 to TRBJ2-1; 10 positions match TRBD1. The ends lost 4 bases at V and 8 bases at J; junction bases unmatched: 8. Germline CDR1 and CDR2: GTSNPN and SVGIG (reference sequence). The CDR3 has 14 amino acids. The CDR3 spells CAWNRDRGYDEQFF. In DNA, the CDR3 is TGTGCCTGGAACCGGGACAGGGGTTACGATGAGCAGTTCTTC. Full variable domain (missing parts from reference TRBV30 and TRBJ2-1): SQTIHQWPATLVQPVGSPLSLECTVEGTSNPNLYWYRQAAGRGLQLLFYSVGIGQISSEVPQNLSASRPQDRQFILSSKKLLLSDSGFYLCAWNRDRGYDEQFFGPGTRLTVL.

The genes are TRBV5-1 and TRBJ2-1; 8 bases map to TRBD2. V was clipped by 8 bases and J by 2 bases; unmatched bases: 6. CDR3 length: 14 residues. Germline-derived CDR1 and CDR2 are SGHRS and YFSETQ. Written as DNA, the CDR3 is TGCGCCAGTTCGTCAGCGGGGGCCTACAATGAGCAGTTCTTC. This gives the protein CASSSAGAYNEQFF.

The chain couples TRBV19 to TRBJ2-7; D is possibly TRBD2 (6 bases). This CDR3 has 16 residues. CDR1 and CDR2 (germline): LNHDA, SQIVND (reference sequence). The ends were cut back, 6 bases at V and 2 bases at J, with 20 bases in the middle. CDR3 bases: TGTGCCAGTAGCCGGAGGGCGGGACGCGGGCCCTACGAGCAGTACTTC. It yields the protein CASSRRAGRGPYEQYF.

This clone was counted once. The chain uses TRBV27 and TRBJ2-1, with D possibly being TRBD2 (6 bases). The CDR3 contains 15 residues. Trimming removed 6 bases from V and 7 bases from J, with 19 bases in between. The V gene's germline CDR1 is MNHEY and CDR2 SMNVEV (reference sequence). CDR3 in amino acids: CASRGIRRAWNEQFF. DNA of the CDR3: TGTGCCAGCAGGGGTATTCGGAGGGCTTGGAATGAGCAGTTCTTC.

The rearrangement joins TRBV28 to TRBJ1-2, with unresolved D. This CDR3 is 14 amino acids long. Trimming removed 3 bases at V and 2 bases at J, with 10 bases between. Germline CDR1 and CDR2: MDHEN and SYDVKM. The CDR3, as DNA: TGTGCCAGCAGTTTGGCCCTTCTGAACTATGGCTACACCTTC. Protein product: CASSLALLNYGYTF.

The chain links TRBV21-1 to TRBJ2-7; no DNA check was done on the table's D call, TRBD1. TRBV21-1 is a pseudogene segment. The CDR3 runs 18 residues. CDR3 sequence (DNA): TGTGCCAGCCATTTTCCGGGACAGGGTAAACGCTGGGACCACGAGCAGTACTTC. Translation: CASHFPGQGKRWDHEQYF.